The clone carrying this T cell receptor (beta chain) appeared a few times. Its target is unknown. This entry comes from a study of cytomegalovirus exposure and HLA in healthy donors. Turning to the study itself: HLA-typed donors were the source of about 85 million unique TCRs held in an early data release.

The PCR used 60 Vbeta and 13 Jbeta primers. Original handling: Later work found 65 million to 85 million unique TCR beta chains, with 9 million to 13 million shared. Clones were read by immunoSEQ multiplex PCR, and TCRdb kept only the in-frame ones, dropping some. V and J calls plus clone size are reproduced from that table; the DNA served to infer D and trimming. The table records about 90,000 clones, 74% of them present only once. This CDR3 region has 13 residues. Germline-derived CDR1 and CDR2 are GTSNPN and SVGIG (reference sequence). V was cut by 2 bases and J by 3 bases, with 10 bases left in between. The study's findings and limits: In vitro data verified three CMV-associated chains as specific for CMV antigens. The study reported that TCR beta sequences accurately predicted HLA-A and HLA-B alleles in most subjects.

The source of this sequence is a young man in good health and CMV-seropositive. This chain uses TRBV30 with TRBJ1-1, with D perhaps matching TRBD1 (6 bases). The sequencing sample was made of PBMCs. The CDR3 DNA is TGTGCCTGGAGTAGGACAGCGGACACTGAAGCTTTCTTT. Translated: CAWSRTADTEAFF.